This T cell receptor beta chain comes out of a study of spatial heterogeneity in lung cancer. In the study overall: In raw reads, more than 8.5 appearances on average were recorded for each unique TCR and UMI combination. Broader study findings: Estimates put coverage of tumor T cells about 7% for alpha and roughly 13% for beta chains. The number of expanded tumor alpha and beta chains correlated with mutation number.

The germline V gene encodes CDR1 MDHEN and CDR2 SYDVKM. V lost 4 bases and J lost 4, with 19 bases in between. CDR3 length: 16 residues. The time point: sample taken at primary tumor resection. The 72 donors had untreated early-stage non-small cell lung cancer. Whole RNA, isolated from tumor, nontumor lung or frozen PBMC, was sequenced without prior sorting. This clonotype came up many times. Its antigen is undetermined. TCRdb ran MiXCR on the 5' RACE reads and lists one entry per CDR3 protein. The sample shows about 13,000 distinct CDR3 sequences, 6% to 7% of them seen only once. The chain combines TRBV28 with TRBJ1-2; TRBD1 is a possible D gene (6 bases). The receptor was isolated from a female donor with early-stage non-small cell lung cancer. This specimen was lung tumor tissue, taken at surgery. The DNA for the CDR3 is TGTGCCAGCAGTTCAACTCCCAGCCGGGGGCCCTATGGCTACACCTTC. It codes for CASSSTPSRGPYGYTF.